Below, one T cell receptor (beta chain) is given with its context. Trimming left V 2 bases short and J 7 bases short, with 11 bases between. The length of the CDR3 is 13 residues. From germline, CDR1 is MNHEY and CDR2 SMNVEV (reference sequence). These data originate in a study of patients and donors after allogeneic stem cell transplantation. Each CDR3 protein gets one entry after TCRdb re-called the RT-PCR reads with MiXCR. The sample consists of hundreds of thousands of distinct CDR3 sequences, 16% of them appearing once. The sequenced sample consisted of blood, either unsorted or a sorted T cell fraction (not recorded which). The TCR was taken from a human donor who was either an allogeneic HSCT recipient or a stem cell or donor lymphocyte infusion donor (not recorded which). It is not recorded whose cells these are; they may come from a transplant donor. The rearrangement uses TRBV27 and TRBJ1-1; D might be TRBD1 (6 bases). The CDR3 region has the DNA TGTGCCAGCAGTTTAAACAGGGTGGGTGAAGCTTTCTTT. This translates into CASSLNRVGEAFF.